This entry concerns a single T cell receptor beta chain. The antigen is not known. These data are taken from a study of cytomegalovirus exposure and HLA in healthy donors. Study outcomes and limitations: The authors listed 180 or so TCR beta chains as cytomegalovirus-associated.

PCR used 60 Vbeta primers and 13 Jbeta primers. Generated by immunoSEQ multiplex PCR, the TCRdb table keeps only in-frame clones and is missing some. The data contain under 200,000 clones, roughly two thirds of them singletons. Germline V lookup: CDR1 SNHLY, CDR2 FYNNEI. CDR3 length: 16 residues. With 7 bases clipped from V and 1 base from J, the junction kept 5 bases outside the gene matches. Sample: PBMCs. This sequence joins TRBV2 and TRBJ2-4; TRBD1 agrees at 12 bases. The receptor was derived from a woman aged 18-30 years in good health and CMV-seropositive. The CDR3 region is CASIRDRGLAKNIQYF. DNA of the CDR3: TGTGCCAGCATTAGGGACAGGGGGCTTGCCAAAAACATTCAGTACTTC.